This is a list of T cell receptor beta chains from one sample in a study of blood T cells in healthy people across ages. TCRdb itself ran the 5' RACE reads through MiXCR, one entry per CDR3 protein. Of about 800,000 distinct CDR3 sequences detected, more than 20% appear once; the ten largest clones hold more than 3%. These records were also assigned to another study, of T cells of mothers and their children.

The material sequenced was blood. Every receptor here comes from a boy aged 5 to 17 in good health. CDR3s include the opening cysteine and the closing phenylalanine or tryptophan. D genes are given only for firm matches. Clone sizes are given selectively: once, few, many, or a class where the clone is expanded.

- | - | TRBJ1-4 | TRBV12-3/TRBV12-4 | CASSFLGAREKLFF | TGTGCCAGCAGTTTTCTGGGGGCGCGGGAAAAACTGTTTTTT
- | TRBD1 | TRBJ2-5 | TRBV28 | CASIRTGMFRETQYF | TGTGCCAGCATCCGGACAGGGATGTTTCGGGAGACCCAGTACTTC
few | - | TRBJ1-2 | TRBV29-1 | CSVTGRLNYGYTF | TGCAGCGTGACAGGCCGTTTAAACTATGGCTACACCTTC
few | - | TRBJ2-5 | TRBV4-3 | CASSWGVGAETQYF | TGCGCCAGCAGCTGGGGCGTGGGGGCAGAGACCCAGTACTTC
- | - | TRBJ2-5 | TRBV10-3 | CATRSVQETQYF | TGTGCCACGAGGTCCGTTCAGGAGACCCAGTACTTC
few | TRBD2 | TRBJ2-3 | TRBV18 | CASSPPTRGGSTDTQYF | TGTGCCAGCTCACCACCTACGCGGGGGGGCAGTACAGATACGCAGTATTTT
- | - | TRBJ2-1 | TRBV29-1 | CSAIQSRDTYYNEQFF | TGCAGCGCAATCCAAAGCCGGGACACATACTACAATGAGCAGTTCTTC
- | TRBD2 | TRBJ2-3 | TRBV20-1 | CSAREISGGAGDTQYF | TGCAGTGCTAGGGAAATTAGCGGGGGGGCAGGAGATACGCAGTATTTT
- | - | TRBJ2-3 | TRBV29-1 | CSVEPGGEGTDTQYF | TGCAGCGTTGAACCCGGCGGGGAAGGCACAGATACGCAGTATTTT
- | - | TRBJ2-7 | TRBV11-1 | CASSLAGWNYEQYF | TGTGCCAGCAGCTTAGCAGGCTGGAACTACGAGCAGTACTTC
few | - | TRBJ2-1 | TRBV29-1 | CSVRGTSSSRSYNEQFF | TGCAGCGTGAGAGGGACTTCCTCATCTCGCTCCTACAATGAGCAGTTCTTC
- | TRBD2 | TRBJ2-4 | TRBV5-1 | CASSPQGGGRAKNIQYF | TGCGCCAGCAGCCCCCAGGGCGGGGGAAGAGCCAAAAACATTCAGTACTTC
few | - | TRBJ2-7 | TRBV7-8 | CASPLIMGRTHYEQYF | TGTGCCAGCCCTTTAATAATGGGCCGTACCCATTACGAGCAGTACTTC
- | TRBD2 | TRBJ2-3 | TRBV11-2 | CASSAGGTSTDTQYF | TGTGCCAGCAGCGCGGGGGGGACTAGCACAGATACGCAGTATTTT
few | TRBD2 | TRBJ2-1 | TRBV20-1 | CSASASGSSSYNEQFF | TGCAGTGCTAGTGCTAGCGGGTCCAGCTCCTACAATGAGCAGTTCTTC
- | - | TRBJ2-7 | TRBV21-1 | CASIFTRFYEQYF | TGTGCCAGCATTTTTACGCGGTTTTACGAGCAGTACTTC
- | - | TRBJ1-3 | TRBV3-1 | CASRSHSGNTIYF | TGTGCCAGCAGGTCTCACTCTGGAAACACCATATATTTT
- | TRBD2 | TRBJ2-1 | TRBV7-3 | CASSFTSGMDEQFF | TGTGCCAGCAGCTTCACTAGCGGGATGGATGAGCAGTTCTTC
- | - | TRBJ2-4 | TRBV12-3/TRBV12-4 | CASSLEGGEQNIQYF | TGTGCCAGCAGTTTGGAAGGGGGTGAGCAAAACATTCAGTACTTC
- | - | TRBJ1-2 | TRBV4-3 | CASSQGTGTGYGYTF | TGCGCCAGCAGCCAAGGAACAGGGACGGGCTATGGCTACACCTTC
- | - | TRBJ2-5 | TRBV6-2/TRBV6-3 | CASSYPGLPETQYF | TGTGCCAGCAGTTACCCGGGACTTCCAGAGACCCAGTACTTC
- | TRBD2 | TRBJ2-5 | TRBV15 | CATSRDLASGQETQYF | TGTGCCACCAGCAGAGATTTGGCTAGCGGGCAAGAGACCCAGTACTTC
few | - | TRBJ1-5 | TRBV5-1 | CASSPLGRSNQPQHF | TGCGCCAGCAGCCCTTTGGGTCGGAGCAATCAGCCCCAGCATTTT
few | - | TRBJ2-7 | TRBV20-1 | CSATSGEAYEQYF | TGCAGTGCGACAAGCGGAGAGGCCTACGAGCAGTACTTC
- | - | TRBJ1-2 | TRBV6-2/TRBV6-3 | CASSYWRQDDYGYTF | TGTGCCAGCAGTTACTGGAGACAGGATGACTATGGCTACACCTTC
- | - | TRBJ1-2 | TRBV6-2/TRBV6-3 | CASSQMANYGYTF | TGTGCCAGCAGTCAAATGGCTAACTATGGCTACACCTTC
- | - | TRBJ2-5 | TRBV11-2 | CASSTGDYQETQYF | TGTGCCAGCAGCACGGGGGACTACCAAGAGACCCAGTACTTC
- | TRBD1 | TRBJ2-1 | TRBV6-2/TRBV6-3 | CASSYLYGQGNYNEQFF | TGTGCCAGCAGTTACCTCTACGGACAGGGTAACTACAATGAGCAGTTCTTC
- | - | TRBJ2-3 | TRBV30 | CAWSGGGGRDTDTQYF | TGTGCCTGGAGTGGGGGAGGTGGGCGGGACACAGATACGCAGTATTTT
- | TRBD1 | TRBJ1-1 | TRBV5-1 | CASTQGAENTEAFF | TGCGCCAGCACACAGGGGGCAGAGAACACTGAAGCTTTCTTT
few | TRBD1 | TRBJ2-7 | TRBV7-9 | CASSSGTVFYEQYF | TGTGCCAGCAGCTCCGGGACAGTTTTCTACGAGCAGTACTTC
few | - | TRBJ1-1 | TRBV28 | CASSPSRVGDTEAFF | TGTGCCAGCAGTCCGTCTAGAGTCGGGGACACTGAAGCTTTCTTT
- | - | TRBJ1-5 | TRBV18 | CASSPGQLRGNQPQHF | TGTGCCAGCTCACCTGGTCAGCTTAGGGGCAATCAGCCCCAGCATTTT
few | - | TRBJ2-1 | TRBV5-6 | CASSFMTAGIKF | TGTGCCAGCAGCTTTATGACGGCAGGGATCAAATTC
- | TRBD1 | TRBJ1-1 | TRBV4-1 | CASSLMQGGEAFF | TGCGCCAGCAGCCTTATGCAGGGGGGTGAAGCTTTCTTT
- | - | TRBJ1-2 | TRBV30 | CAWIGTHYYGYTF | TGTGCCTGGATCGGGACCCACTACTATGGCTACACCTTC
- | TRBD2 | TRBJ2-7 | TRBV3-1 | CASSPGLGIYEQYF | TGTGCCAGCAGCCCCGGACTAGGGATTTACGAGCAGTACTTC
- | - | TRBJ2-7 | TRBV27 | CASSLGGKFDEQYF | TGTGCCAGCAGTTTAGGAGGGAAGTTCGACGAGCAGTACTTC
- | - | TRBJ2-7 | TRBV6-1 | CASSEVVSEQYF | TGTGCCAGCAGTGAAGTCGTCAGTGAGCAGTACTTC
few | TRBD1 | TRBJ2-7 | TRBV28 | CASSRLTGKGEQYF | TGTGCCAGCAGTCGCCTGACAGGGAAAGGCGAGCAGTACTTC
- | - | TRBJ2-1 | TRBV18 | CASSPNFYNEQFF | TGTGCCAGCTCACCAAATTTCTACAATGAGCAGTTCTTC
many | TRBD2 | TRBJ2-3 | TRBV7-8 | CASSQTSGTDTQYF | TGTGCCAGCAGTCAGACTAGCGGCACAGATACGCAGTATTTT
- | - | TRBJ2-1 | TRBV20-1 | CSASVTLKSYNEQFF | TGCAGTGCTAGCGTCACCCTGAAGTCCTACAATGAGCAGTTCTTC
few | - | TRBJ1-4 | TRBV15 | CATSRDRRFGEKLFF | TGTGCCACCAGCAGAGATCGGCGATTTGGTGAAAAACTGTTTTTT
- | TRBD2 | TRBJ2-3 | TRBV15 | CATSVSGRGGTDTQCF | TGTGCCACCAGCGTTTCGGGCCGGGGGGGCACAGATACGCAGTGTTTT
- | TRBD1 | TRBJ1-1 | TRBV4-3 | CASSLDFQGGMNTEAFF | TGCGCCAGCAGCCTAGATTTCCAGGGGGGGATGAACACTGAAGCTTTCTTT
few | - | TRBJ1-1 | TRBV12-5 | CASGLTNTEAFF | TGTGCTAGTGGTTTGACGAACACTGAAGCTTTCTTT
few | - | TRBJ2-1 | TRBV29-1 | CSVEGLDEQFF | TGCAGCGTTGAAGGCCTCGATGAGCAGTTCTTC
few | - | TRBJ2-3 | TRBV3-1 | CASSQDLKGSDTQYF | TGTGCCAGCAGCCAAGATTTAAAGGGCTCAGATACGCAGTATTTT
- | - | TRBJ2-5 | TRBV27 | CASSLGGGSQETQYF | TGTGCCAGCAGTTTAGGTGGGGGTAGTCAAGAGACCCAGTACTTC
- | TRBD1 | TRBJ2-6 | TRBV7-7 | CASSLAPQGDPLSGANVLTF | TGTGCTAGCAGCTTAGCACCACAGGGGGACCCCCTCTCTGGGGCCAACGTCCTGACTTTC
few | - | TRBJ1-6 | TRBV11-2 | CASSLNGGNSPLHF | TGTGCCAGCAGCTTGAACGGGGGTAATTCACCCCTCCACTTT
- | - | TRBJ1-2 | TRBV9 | CASSVASDILNYGYTF | TGTGCCAGCAGCGTAGCGTCTGACATCTTAAACTATGGCTACACCTTC
- | TRBD2 | TRBJ2-1 | TRBV12-3/TRBV12-4 | CASKVAGASSYNEQFF | TGTGCCAGTAAAGTAGCGGGGGCAAGCTCCTACAATGAGCAGTTCTTC
- | TRBD2 | TRBJ2-1 | TRBV5-1 | CASSFTSGGLNNEQFF | TGCGCCAGCAGCTTCACTAGCGGGGGGCTGAACAATGAGCAGTTCTTC
few | TRBD1 | TRBJ2-5 | TRBV6-5 | CASSYSQGAIEETQYF | TGTGCCAGCAGTTACTCGCAGGGGGCAATAGAAGAGACCCAGTACTTC
few | - | TRBJ2-3 | TRBV7-6 | CASSLDFSDTQYF | TGTGCCAGCAGCTTAGATTTCTCAGATACGCAGTATTTT
- | TRBD1 | TRBJ2-7 | TRBV29-1 | CSVGLKDRAVEQYF | TGCAGCGTTGGGTTAAAGGACAGGGCGGTCGAGCAGTACTTC
- | - | TRBJ2-7 | TRBV27 | CASSLWETGDEQYF | TGTGCCAGCAGTTTATGGGAGACCGGAGACGAGCAGTACTTC
few | - | TRBJ2-7 | TRBV7-2 | CASSSFPDSYEQYF | TGTGCCAGCAGCTCGTTTCCAGACAGTTACGAGCAGTACTTC